Listed below are T cell receptor beta chains from one sample, sequenced in a study of OX40 agonist ivuxolimab in advanced cancers. Sequenced by immunoSEQ multiplex PCR; TCRdb stores in-frame clones only, minus some. The table includes about 33,000 clones, 74% detected once. The source was CD4+ or CD8+ T cells sorted from blood, collected in a trial of the OX40 agonist ivuxolimab. These receptors originate from an adult with an advanced solid tumor such as melanoma, head and neck, liver or kidney cancer. Both conserved end residues are part of each CDR3. D genes are given only for firm matches. Clone size is given for some rows only: seen once, a few or many times, or a class if the clone is expanded.

abundance	v_gene	j_gene	d_gene	CDR3nt	CDR3aa
NA	TRBV6-6	TRBJ1-1	NA	TGTGCCAGCAGTTTCCAGGGAAGTGGTGAAGCTTTCTTT	CASSFQGSGEAFF
NA	TRBV18	TRBJ1-3	NA	TGTGCCAGCTCCCCCATGGACCAAGGAAACACCATATATTTT	CASSPMDQGNTIYF
NA	TRBV9	TRBJ2-7	TRBD1	TGTGCCAGCAGCGTAGATCAGGGGGCGTCCTACGAGCAGTACTTC	CASSVDQGASYEQYF
NA	TRBV5-1	TRBJ2-5	TRBD1	TGCGCCAGCAGCTTGGGGGGGCCAGGGGGCCTGCGAGAGACCCAGTACTTC	CASSLGGPGGLRETQYF
NA	TRBV12-5	TRBJ1-5	NA	TGTGCTAGTGGTTTGATCCCCGGTTTTGGCAGGGGCGATAGCAATCAGCCCCAGCATTTT	CASGLIPGFGRGDSNQPQHF
NA	TRBV5-6	TRBJ1-1	NA	TGTGCCAGCAGCCCTCCGGGATTGAACACTGAAGCTTTCTTT	CASSPPGLNTEAFF
NA	TRBV6-1	TRBJ1-1	NA	TGTGCCAGCAACCCGCCGTACGGGCAGGAGACTGAAGCTTTCTTT	CASNPPYGQETEAFF
NA	TRBV27	TRBJ1-2	NA	TGTGCCACCCTTAACCACCCCTATGGCTACACCTTC	CATLNHPYGYTF
NA	TRBV7-9	TRBJ1-2	NA	TGTGCCAGCACCCAGGGGAGGTGGATAAGCTATGGCTACACCTTC	CASTQGRWISYGYTF
once	TRBV4-1	TRBJ2-2	NA	TGCGCCAGCAGCCAAGATCCGGCGGCTACCGGGGAGCTGTTTTTT	CASSQDPAATGELFF
NA	TRBV11-2	TRBJ1-2	NA	TGTGCCAGCAGCTTAGAGTGGGGGACAAGATCCTATGGCTACACCTTC	CASSLEWGTRSYGYTF
NA	TRBV5-6	TRBJ1-4	NA	TGTGCCAGCAGCCCCACAGTTGCAACTAATGAAAAACTGTTTTTT	CASSPTVATNEKLFF
NA	TRBV10-3	TRBJ2-3	NA	TGTGCCATCAGTGGTTACGGTAGAGCAGATACGCAGTATTTT	CAISGYGRADTQYF
NA	TRBV6-5	TRBJ1-1	TRBD1	TGTGCCAGCAGTCCCCGGGACAGGGGCAACACTGAAGCTTTCTTT	CASSPRDRGNTEAFF
NA	TRBV11-2	TRBJ2-7	NA	TGTGCCAGCAGCTTAGGGGGGCCCTCCTACGAGCAGTACTTC	CASSLGGPSYEQYF
NA	TRBV5-6	TRBJ1-1	NA	TGTGCCAGCAGCTTCATCAGGGTTGGCACTGAAGCTTTCTTT	CASSFIRVGTEAFF
few	TRBV6-6	TRBJ1-2	TRBD1	TGTGCCAGCAGTCGCCAGGACAGGGATGGTGGCTACACCTTC	CASSRQDRDGGYTF
NA	TRBV19	TRBJ2-2	NA	TGTGCCAGTCGCCCCTCGGGGTCCAGGGGAAACACCGGGGAGCTGTTTTTT	CASRPSGSRGNTGELFF
NA	TRBV5-1	TRBJ1-1	TRBD1	TGCGCCAGCAGGTTACCCGGGACAGGGGGGGAAGCTTTCTTT	CASRLPGTGGEAFF
NA	TRBV7-8	TRBJ2-7	NA	TGTGCCAGCAGCTTAGTTTCGCTGGGGGAGAGCGAGCAGTACTTC	CASSLVSLGESEQYF
NA	TRBV5-1	TRBJ2-2	TRBD1	TGCGCCAGTAGTCCCTTCCTCCGGGACAGGGGAACCGGGGAGCTGTTTTTT	CASSPFLRDRGTGELFF
NA	TRBV10-2	TRBJ2-7	TRBD1	TGCGCCAGCAGTGAGTCGAAGCTTGTCCGGACAGGGCCTGACTACGAGCAGTACTTC	CASSESKLVRTGPDYEQYF
NA	TRBV21-1	TRBJ2-3	NA	TGTGCCAGCAGCAGGGGGTTGGCAGATACGCAGTATTTT	CASSRGLADTQYF
NA	TRBV25-1	TRBJ2-5	TRBD1	TGTGCCAGCAACGAAGGGGGCAGGGGAGAGGAGACCCAGTACTTC	CASNEGGRGEETQYF
medium-sized	TRBV5-6	TRBJ2-7	NA	TGTGCCAGCAGAGGACGGTCCTACGAGCAGTACTTC	CASRGRSYEQYF
NA	TRBV18	TRBJ2-7	TRBD1	TGTGCCAGCTCACTTTCTAGAAGACAGGGGGGATCCTACGAGCAGTACTTC	CASSLSRRQGGSYEQYF
NA	TRBV10-3	TRBJ2-7	NA	TGTGCCATCAGTGGGGGATACGAGCAGTACTTC	CAISGGYEQYF
few	TRBV28	TRBJ1-1	NA	TGTGCCAGCAGCTGGGACTGGGAAGGTGGGAACACTGAAGCTTTCTTT	CASSWDWEGGNTEAFF
NA	TRBV10-2	TRBJ1-1	NA	TGCGCCAGCAATATTGGGGGAAACACTGAAGCTTTCTTT	CASNIGGNTEAFF
NA	TRBV5-5	TRBJ1-3	NA	TGTGCCAGCAGCTTGGAAGCGGGGGCTGGAAACACCATATATTTT	CASSLEAGAGNTIYF
NA	TRBV11-2	TRBJ1-2	NA	TGTGCCAGCAGCTGGACAGATCGGGGCTATGGCTACACCTTC	CASSWTDRGYGYTF
NA	TRBV6-1	TRBJ1-2	NA	TGTGCCAGCAGGCTCAGGGGAGGAAACTATGGCTACACCTTC	CASRLRGGNYGYTF